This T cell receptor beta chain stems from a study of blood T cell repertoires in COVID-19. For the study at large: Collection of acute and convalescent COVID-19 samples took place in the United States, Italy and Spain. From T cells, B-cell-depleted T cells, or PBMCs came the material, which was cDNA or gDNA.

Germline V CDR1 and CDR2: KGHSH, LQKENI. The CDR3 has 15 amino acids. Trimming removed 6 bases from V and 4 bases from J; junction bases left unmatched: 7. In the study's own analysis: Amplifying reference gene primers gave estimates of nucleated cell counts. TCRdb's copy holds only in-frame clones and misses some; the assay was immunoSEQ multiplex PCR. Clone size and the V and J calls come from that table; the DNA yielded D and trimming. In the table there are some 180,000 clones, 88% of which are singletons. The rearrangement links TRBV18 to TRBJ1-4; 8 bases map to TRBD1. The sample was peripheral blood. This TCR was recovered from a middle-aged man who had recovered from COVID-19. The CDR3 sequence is CASSFQTGVNEKLFF. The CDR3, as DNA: TGTGCCAGCTCGTTTCAGACAGGGGTTAATGAAAAACTGTTTTTT. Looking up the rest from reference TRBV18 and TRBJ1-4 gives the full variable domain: NAGVMQNPRHLVRRRGQEARLRCSPMKGHSHVYWYRQLPEEGLKFMVYLQKENIIDESGMPKERFSAEFPKEGPSILRIQQVVRGDSAAYFCASSFQTGVNEKLFFGSGTQLSVL.